This TCR beta chain is from a study of shared clonotypes between healthy human individuals (dated by TCRdb to 2020 to 2021). Regarding the complete study: The cohort included three men and two women between 18 and 49 years of age. For each donor, three plates each were used for CD4 naive and CD4 memory, two plates were used for CD8 naive, and one plate was used for CD8 memory. To estimate repertoire size and how much clonotype sharing occurs between individuals, the study deeply sequenced the blood TCR repertoires of five healthy adults. Different laboratories and diverse techniques were used to prepare libraries and sequence TCR repertoires, to increase sequencing depth and limit assay-specific biases. Per donor, leukapheresis produced somewhere between about 0.9 and 9.5 billion PBMCs. General conclusions and limits of the study: Compared with non-shared clonotypes, the clonotypes found in all four sorted-subset donors had higher generation probabilities. About 5% of naive CD4, roughly 3.5% of naive CD8, approximately 2% of memory CD4, and about 0.4% of memory CD8 clonotypes were shared across several donors. Because the study included a small number of donors, the genetic and exposure-history diversity represented was limited. Naive subsets generally had larger estimated clonotype richness than memory subsets. Sampling was restricted to blood, and TCR repertoires in tissue are likely to differ from TCR repertoires in blood. Pairwise subsampling led to the expectation that sequencing depth would affect the degree of clonotype sharing among donors. Rarefaction of sorted-subset datasets indicated incomplete sequencing despite the large sequencing depth.

Using the deep immunoSEQ assay, multiplex PCR amplified TCR CDR3 regions from genomic DNA. Extracted genomic DNA from each cell subset was spread evenly across all wells of several immunoSEQ 96-well plates, with each plate serving as a replicate. For sorted subsets, each replicate PCR was loaded with about 0.2 ug genomic DNA, equivalent to 25,000 to 30,000 T cell genomes. Purified libraries were quantified with a Qubit 3.0 fluorometer, sized on a Bioanalyzer 2100, and re-quantified with the KAPA Library Quantification kit. Every immunoSEQ 96-well plate was sequenced on a dedicated single-read 150-cycle Illumina NextSeq 550 flow cell. The study's own analysis went as follows. Because only junctional sequences without quality scores were contained in the immunoSEQ output, filtering matching that applied to full-length reads could not be performed. To assign V/J genes and CDR3, sequences were annotated against IMGT germline references using PyIR, a Python wrapper for IgBLAST v1.9. Reads were filtered out if the reads had weak V/J assignments (E-value above 1e-6), no CDR3, stop codons, out-of-frame junctions, or ambiguous translated residues. V3J clonotypes were defined as sequences sharing an identical inferred V gene, J gene, and CDR3 amino acid sequence. Percentage overlap between repertoires was computed as shared unique clonotypes divided by the size of the smaller repertoire. RTK rarefaction, the Chao1 estimator, and Recon v2.1 estimates of unobserved clonotypes were used to assess repertoire richness. For all TCRbeta clonotypes obtained by the gDNA method from several donors, generation probabilities were computed with OLGA. TCRdb provides this immuneACCESS table in a form limited to in-frame rearrangements. Some clones are lacking; in checked studies, under half of them reflect an unresolved V gene, and why the rest are absent is not known. The V and J calls and the clone size are those of that table, but D and trimming were determined from the DNA. The sample table shows about 2 million clones, and just under 95% are seen once. Of the sample, 0.95% to 1.5% falls within the top ten clones.

The V end loses 4 bases and the J end loses 1 base, and a stretch of 8 bases separates them. The cysteine opens and the phenylalanine closes a CDR3 of 13 amino acids. Only the CDR3 DNA stays, 39 bases, in frame from base 1. The germline V gene specifies SGDLS as CDR1 and YYNGEE as CDR2. On this clone: It has no known antigen specificity. No quality values exist for individual bases; no much larger clone is one base distant.

CD8 naive samples were obtained by positive selection for CCR7 among CD45RO-negative cells, yielding a CD45RA+CCR7+ population from which TemRA cells were excluded. The donors were healthy, HIV-negative adults with no recently reported acute infections or vaccinations. Every donor was a Caucasian adult living in Nashville, Tennessee, USA. Blood was collected by leukapheresis, and PBMCs were isolated by Ficoll-Histopaque density gradient centrifugation and then cryopreserved in liquid nitrogen vapor phase. Analytical flow cytometry was used to check the purity and quantity of each magnetically sorted T cell population. Each sorted fraction had its genomic DNA isolated and then quantified by UV absorbance on a Nanodrop 2000c.

The sequencing sample was made of naive CD8+ T cells sorted from blood. The cell subset or site tag for this specimen amounts to: CD45RA+CCR7+. The clonotype was recovered from a man aged 18-30 years in good health. The rearranged chain carries TRBV9 and TRBJ1-1, with no reliable assignment of the D segment. The DNA sequence is as follows: TGTGCCAGCAGCCCCCCCGAGAACACTGAAGCTTTCTTT. This yields the protein CASSPPENTEAFF.